The 3 T cell receptor beta chains below come from one sample, sequenced in a study of CD4 T cells in relation to SARS-CoV-2 and coronaviruses (dated by TCRdb to the early 2020s). CD4+ T cells from unexposed donors were collected before the COVID-19 pandemic (2011-2018). Following 10 days of culture, the EasySep CD4+ T cell isolation kit was used to isolate CD4+ T cells. Receptor amplification or capture employed the immunoSEQ multiplex PCR assay. Drawn from immuneACCESS, this table holds only the in-frame rearrangements with V and J called that TCRdb kept. Clones are partly lost; checked studies trace under half to an unresolved V gene and leave the rest unexplained. This sample holds some 17,000 clones; 70% to 85% were observed only once. The ten largest clones take up about 29% of the sample. These TCRs' antigens remain unknown. The specimen sequenced was CD4+ T cells from PBMCs, cultured in vitro. The receptor set was obtained from a human donor in good health.

V usage is TRBV5-1 and J usage is TRBJ2-1; TRBD1 aligns across 8 bases. The CDR3 is 15 amino acids. V was clipped by 3 bases and J by 0 bases; unmatched bases: 2. Germline-derived CDR1 and CDR2 are SGHRS and YFSETQ. CDR3 bases: TGCGCCAGCAGCTCCGGACAGGGCTCCTACAATGAGCAGTTCTTC. Translating gives CASSSGQGSYNEQFF.

This chain links TRBV9 with TRBJ2-1, with 9 bases matching TRBD2. Germline V CDR1 and CDR2: SGDLS, YYNGEE. This CDR3 contains 16 residues. The V and J ends lost 1 base and 5 bases, in that order; junction bases with no gene match: 7. The CDR3 nucleotides read TGTGCCAGCAGCGTAACAGGGACTAGCAGCAACAATGAGCAGTTCTTC. The encoded protein is CASSVTGTSSNNEQFF.

The V call is TRBV5-1, the J call TRBJ1-4; possible D gene TRBD1, 6 bases. The V gene lost 0 bases and the J gene lost 8 bases, with 14 bases spanning the gap. The CDR3 runs to 15 residues. In germline, CDR1 is SGHRS, CDR2 YFSETQ. CDR3 bases: TGCGCCAGCAGCTTGGTCGGGGGGCGAGACGAAAAACTGTTTTTT. Amino acids: CASSLVGGRDEKLFF.